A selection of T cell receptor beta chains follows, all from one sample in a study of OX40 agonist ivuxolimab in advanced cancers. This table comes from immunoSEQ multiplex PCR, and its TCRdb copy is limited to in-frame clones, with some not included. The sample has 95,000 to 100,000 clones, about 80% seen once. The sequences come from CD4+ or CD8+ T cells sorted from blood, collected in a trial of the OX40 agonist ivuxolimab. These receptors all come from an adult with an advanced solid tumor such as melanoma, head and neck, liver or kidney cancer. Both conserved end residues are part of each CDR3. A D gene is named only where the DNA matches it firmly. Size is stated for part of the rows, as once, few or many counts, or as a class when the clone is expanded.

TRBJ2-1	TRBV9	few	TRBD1	TGTGCCAGCAGCGTAGGAACCCAGGGGGCGGCGGGCAATGAGCAGTTCTTC	CASSVGTQGAAGNEQFF
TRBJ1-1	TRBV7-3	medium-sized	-	TGTGCCAGCAGCACACAGAGGAACACTGAAGCTTTCTTT	CASSTQRNTEAFF
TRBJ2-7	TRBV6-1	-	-	TGTGCCAGCGGGGGGAGGGAGCAGTACTTC	CASGGREQYF
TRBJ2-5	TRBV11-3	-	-	TGTGCCAGCAGCTTACACAGGGCGGAGACCCAGTACTTC	CASSLHRAETQYF
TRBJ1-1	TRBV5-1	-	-	TGCGCCAGCAGCTTGGGACAGACGCTTGTGAACACTGAAGCTTTCTTT	CASSLGQTLVNTEAFF
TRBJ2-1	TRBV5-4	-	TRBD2	TGTGCCAGCAGCTTGGCCGGGCTAGCGGATAATGAGCAGTTCTTC	CASSLAGLADNEQFF
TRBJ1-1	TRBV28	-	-	TGTGCCAGCAGTTCCTACCAAGGGAAGGAGGAAGCTTTCTTT	CASSSYQGKEEAFF
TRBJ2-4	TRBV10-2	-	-	TGCGCCAGCAGTGAGGGGCGGACCATAGCCAAAAACATTCAGTACTTC	CASSEGRTIAKNIQYF
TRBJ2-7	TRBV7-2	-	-	TGTGCCAGCAGCTTGATTCGGGCTAGCTCCTACGAGCAGTACTTC	CASSLIRASSYEQYF
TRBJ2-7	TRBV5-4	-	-	TGTGCCAGTAGACGGGCTGGGGGCTACGAGCAGTACTTC	CASRRAGGYEQYF
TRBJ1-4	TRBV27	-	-	TGTGCCAGCAGTTCCCGCCCCGGAGTTAATGAAAAACTGTTTTTT	CASSSRPGVNEKLFF
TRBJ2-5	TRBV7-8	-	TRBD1	TGTGCCAGCAGCTTCCGGGACAGGCTCGAGACCCAGTACTTC	CASSFRDRLETQYF
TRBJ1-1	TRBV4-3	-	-	TGCGCCAGCAGCCAAGAACCAGGTCAGAACACTGAAGCTTTCTTT	CASSQEPGQNTEAFF
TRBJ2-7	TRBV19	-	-	TGTGCCAGTATGTCCGGGATGTACGAGCAGTACTTC	CASMSGMYEQYF
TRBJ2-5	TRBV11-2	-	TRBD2	TGTGCCAGCAGCTCGGGAGGTGCGGGGGATCAAGAGACCCAGTACTTC	CASSSGGAGDQETQYF
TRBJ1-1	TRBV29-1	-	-	TGCAGCGTCTACAGGGTGAACACTGAAGCTTTCTTT	CSVYRVNTEAFF
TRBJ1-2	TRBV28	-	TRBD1	TGTGCCAGCATGAACAGGGGGCAAGCCTATGGCTACACCTTC	CASMNRGQAYGYTF
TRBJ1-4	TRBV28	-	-	TGTGCCAGCACTAGGCATGAAAAACTGTTTTTT	CASTRHEKLFF
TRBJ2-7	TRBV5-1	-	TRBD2	TGCGCCAGCAGCCCCGGACTAGCGGGAGTGGAAAGAGAGCAGTACTTC	CASSPGLAGVEREQYF
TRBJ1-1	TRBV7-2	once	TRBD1	TGTGCCAGCAGCCCCCACCGGACAGGGCAAACTGAAGCTTTCTTT	CASSPHRTGQTEAFF
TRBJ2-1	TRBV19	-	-	TGTGCCAGTAGTATGGTGGGGGTTAGGCCGGGGAGCTCCTACAATGAGCAGTTCTTC	CASSMVGVRPGSSYNEQFF
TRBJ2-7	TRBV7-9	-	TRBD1	TGTGCCAGCACCCGGGACAGGGGCTACGAGCAGTACTTC	CASTRDRGYEQYF
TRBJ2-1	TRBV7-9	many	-	TGTGCCAGCAGCTCAGACCTAGCTTCCCATGAGCAGTTCTTC	CASSSDLASHEQFF
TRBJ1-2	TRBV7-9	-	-	TGTGCCAGCAGAACCTACTTGATGGGTGGCTACACCTTC	CASRTYLMGGYTF
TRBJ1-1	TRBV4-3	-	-	TGCGCCAGCAGCCAAGGACAAAACAGGAACACTGAAGCTTTCTTT	CASSQGQNRNTEAFF
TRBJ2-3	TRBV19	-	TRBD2	TGTGCGACCATCTCGGGAGCGGGGGGGCGAGATACGCAGTATTTT	CATISGAGGRDTQYF
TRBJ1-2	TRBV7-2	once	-	TGTGCCAGCAGCTTAGCGGTGACGGCGGGCTATGGCTACACCTTC	CASSLAVTAGYGYTF
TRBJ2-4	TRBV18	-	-	TGTGCCAGCTCACCACCCATCGCGGTGGGCAAAAACATTCAGTACTTC	CASSPPIAVGKNIQYF
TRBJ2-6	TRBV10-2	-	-	TGCGCCAGCAGCGCTGGGGCCAACGTCCTGACTTTC	CASSAGANVLTF
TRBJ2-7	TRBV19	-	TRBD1	TGTGCCAGCTCCCGTTGGGGGACAGGAAAGGACGAGCAGTACTTC	CASSRWGTGKDEQYF
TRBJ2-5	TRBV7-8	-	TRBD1	TGTGCCAGCAACGATGGGACAGTAGGAGAGACCCAGTACTTC	CASNDGTVGETQYF
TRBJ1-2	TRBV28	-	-	TGTGCCAGCAGTGAGGGTGGATATGGCTACACCTTC	CASSEGGYGYTF
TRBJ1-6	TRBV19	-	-	TGTGCCAGTAAGCAGGGTGGGAATTCACCCCTCCACTTT	CASKQGGNSPLHF
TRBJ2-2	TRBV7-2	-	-	TGTGCCAGCAGCTTAGTTCTAGCGAGGGGCGGCGGGGAGCTGTTTTTT	CASSLVLARGGGELFF
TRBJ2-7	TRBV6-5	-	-	TGTGCCAGCACCGATACAGGTATCTCCTACGAGCAGTACTTC	CASTDTGISYEQYF
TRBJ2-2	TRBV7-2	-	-	TGTGCCAGCAGCTTAGCGACGGTCGGGGAGCTGTTTTTT	CASSLATVGELFF
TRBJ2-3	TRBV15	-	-	TGTGCCACCAGCAGAGTTGGGGATACGCAGTATTTT	CATSRVGDTQYF
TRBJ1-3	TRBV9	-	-	TGTGCCAGCAGCGACGGGCTCTCTGGAAACACCATATATTTT	CASSDGLSGNTIYF
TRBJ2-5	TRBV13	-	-	TGTGCCAGCAGCTTCCGGGTCGCGTACCAAGAGACCCAGTACTTC	CASSFRVAYQETQYF
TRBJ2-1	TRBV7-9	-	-	TGTGCCAGCAGCCAAACACAGGACGTCAATGAGCAGTTCTTC	CASSQTQDVNEQFF